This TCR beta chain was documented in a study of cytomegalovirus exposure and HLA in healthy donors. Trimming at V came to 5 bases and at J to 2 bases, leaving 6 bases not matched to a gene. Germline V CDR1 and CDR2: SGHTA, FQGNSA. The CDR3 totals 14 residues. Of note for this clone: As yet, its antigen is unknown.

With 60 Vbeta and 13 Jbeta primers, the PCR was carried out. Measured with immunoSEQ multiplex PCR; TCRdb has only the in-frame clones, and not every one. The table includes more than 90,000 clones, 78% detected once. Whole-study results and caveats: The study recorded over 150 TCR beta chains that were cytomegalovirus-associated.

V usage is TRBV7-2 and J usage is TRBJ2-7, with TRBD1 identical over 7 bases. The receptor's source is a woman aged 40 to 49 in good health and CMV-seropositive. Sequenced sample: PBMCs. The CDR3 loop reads CASSRRGRAYEQYF. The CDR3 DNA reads TGTGCCAGCAGCCGCAGGGGGAGAGCCTACGAGCAGTACTTC.